This T cell receptor beta chain was obtained from a study of radiation and T cells in renal cell carcinoma. General study findings and limits: Irradiated tumors had higher TCR clonality than control tumors.

With regard to this clone: Its antigen is unidentified.

The sample's treatment: 15 Gy SBRT to primary tumor, nephrectomy 4 weeks later. Nephrectomy followed 15 Gy stereotactic body radiation by 4 weeks. This renal cell carcinoma was of the clear cell type. With 0 bases removed from V and 1 base from J, the gap between germline ends came to 8 bases. In germline, CDR1 is SGHNT, CDR2 YYREEE (reference sequence). The CDR3 runs 16 residues. Libraries were prepared by immunoSEQ multiplex PCR; TCRdb keeps only in-frame clonotypes and omits some of them. The table records nearly 20,000 clones, around two thirds of them present only once. V and J are TRBV5-4 and TRBJ1-6; D perhaps matches TRBD1 (5 bases). The sequence derives from a woman aged 70-85 years with renal cell carcinoma. Sequencing used tumor tissue, obtained from a patient whose treatment included radiotherapy and nephrectomy. CDR3 nucleotides: TGTGCCAGCAGCTTGGTTGGGGGATCCTATAATTCACCCCTCCACTTT. As protein: CASSLVGGSYNSPLHF.